A single sample is the source of the 8 T cell receptor beta chains below, sequenced in a study of shared clonotypes between healthy human individuals. The repertoire was sequenced with immunoSEQ multiplex PCR; TCRdb's copy has only in-frame clones and lacks some. The sample includes roughly 700,000 clones, less than 85% of them seen just once. The sample consisted of memory CD4+ T cells sorted from blood. Subset indicated: CD45RA-negative fraction. These receptors were taken from a woman in her twenties or thirties in good health.

The chain employs TRBV7-9 and TRBJ2-3; no firm D call. The CDR3 has 15 amino acids. Trimming stripped 4 bases from V and 0 bases from J, with 11 bases between. The germline V gene has CDR1 SEHNR and CDR2 FQNEAQ (reference sequence). The CDR3 here is CASSSSWGSTDTQYF. CDR3 nucleotide sequence: TGTGCCAGCAGCTCCTCTTGGGGTAGCACAGATACGCAGTATTTT.

The chain carries TRBV18 and TRBJ1-2; TRBD1 matches 11 bases. This CDR3 region has 18 residues. V was pared by 0 bases and J by 2 bases, with 8 bases of the junction left unmatched. Looked up from germline, CDR1 is KGHSH and CDR2 is LQKENI. The CDR3 DNA follows: TGTGCCAGCTCACCACCGGTCCTGTGGACAGGGGGCAACTATGGCTACACCTTC. Translated, it gives CASSPPVLWTGGNYGYTF.

This CDR3 is CASSLGSRGSTDTQYF. Written as DNA, the CDR3 is TGTGCCAGCAGCTTGGGCTCTCGCGGGAGCACAGATACGCAGTATTTT. The V and J genes are TRBV5-4 and TRBJ2-3; a possible D gene is TRBD2 (5 bases). This CDR3 has 16 amino acids. Trimming removed 0 bases from V and 0 bases from J, with 11 bases in between. CDR1 and CDR2 from the germline V gene are SGHNT and YYREEE (reference sequence).

The CDR3 nucleotides are TGCAGCGCAGTCGAAGGGGAGGACTATGGCTACACCTTC. Translation gives CSAVEGEDYGYTF. The J gene is TRBJ1-2, the V gene TRBV29-1; maybe TRBD1 (5 bases). The V end was cut by 7 bases, the J end by 3 bases, with 15 bases between. Germline lookup yields CDR1 SQVTM and CDR2 ANQGSEA. The CDR3 loop spans 13 amino acids. Supplemented by reference TRBV29-1 and TRBJ1-2, the full variable domain reads SAVISQKPSRDICQRGTSLTIQCQVDSQVTMMFWYRQQPGQSLTLIATANQGSEATYESGFVIDKFPISRPNLTFSTLTVSNMSPEDSSIYLCSAVEGEDYGYTFGSGTRLTVV.

This clone was seen just once. The chain uses TRBV7-3 and TRBJ2-1, with 8 bases matching TRBD2. The CDR3 totals 15 residues. J lost 2 bases, V lost 8 bases, and 8 bases had no gene match. The germline gives CDR1 SGHTA, CDR2 FQGTGA. This CDR3 reads CASPPGGVPYNEQFF. CDR3 DNA: TGTGCCAGCCCCCCCGGGGGGGTCCCCTACAATGAGCAGTTCTTC.

The gene calls are TRBV6-1 and TRBJ2-7; 11 bases agree with TRBD2. This CDR3 region has 14 residues. With V trimmed by 5 bases and J by 5 bases, 5 bases remained unmatched. CDR1 and CDR2 (germline): MNHNS, SASEGT. The CDR3 DNA reads TGTGCCAGCAGTCAACTAGCGGGAGCAAACGAGCAGTACTTC. Residues: CASSQLAGANEQYF.

As DNA, the CDR3 is TGCAGCGTTGAAGACAGGGTAGTGGAGACCCAGTACTTC. Its protein is CSVEDRVVETQYF. The chain links TRBV29-1 to TRBJ2-5; D is perhaps TRBD1 (5 bases). CDR3 length: 13 amino acids. CDR1 is SQVTM, CDR2 ANQGSEA, per germline. V lost 0 bases and J 5 bases, leaving 10 bases between the germline ends. The full variable domain, with the rest looked up from reference TRBV29-1 and TRBJ2-5, is SAVISQKPSRDICQRGTSLTIQCQVDSQVTMMFWYRQQPGQSLTLIATANQGSEATYESGFVIDKFPISRPNLTFSTLTVSNMSPEDSSIYLCSVEDRVVETQYFGPGTRLLVL.

The genes are TRBV6-5 and TRBJ1-3, with no clear D. The CDR3 extends over 13 amino acids. Germline CDR1 is MNHEY and CDR2 is SVGAGI. Between the trimmed V and J ends, which lost 0 bases and 8 bases, there was a span of 8 bases. CDR3 region: CASSYSYSHTIYF. CDR3 coding DNA: TGTGCCAGCAGTTACTCGTACAGCCACACCATATATTTT.